This T cell receptor (beta chain) was found in a study of blood T cell repertoires in COVID-19. Overall study: Samples taken during acute and convalescent COVID-19 were collected in the United States, Italy and Spain. PBMCs, B-cell-depleted T cells, or T cells provided the cDNA or gDNA that made up the material.

Authors' data handling: Reference gene primer amplification gave nucleated cell count estimates. Data came from immunoSEQ multiplex PCR; TCRdb stores just in-frame clones and leaves some out. The D gene and trimming were derived from the DNA, and the V and J assignments and clone size from that table. This table has about 410,000 clones, roughly 90% appearing once. The CDR3 runs to 14 residues. Trimming left V 2 bases short and J 1 base short, with 8 bases between. The germline V gene has CDR1 LGHDT and CDR2 YNNKEL (reference sequence). The gene calls are TRBV3-1 (or the pseudogene TRBV3-2) and TRBJ1-1; no clear D gene. Sequenced sample: peripheral blood. This TCR came from a woman between 25 and 40 years old with active or convalescent COVID-19. As DNA, the CDR3 is TGTGCCAGCAGCCAACCCATCGGGAACACTGAAGCTTTCTTT. It yields the protein CASSQPIGNTEAFF.